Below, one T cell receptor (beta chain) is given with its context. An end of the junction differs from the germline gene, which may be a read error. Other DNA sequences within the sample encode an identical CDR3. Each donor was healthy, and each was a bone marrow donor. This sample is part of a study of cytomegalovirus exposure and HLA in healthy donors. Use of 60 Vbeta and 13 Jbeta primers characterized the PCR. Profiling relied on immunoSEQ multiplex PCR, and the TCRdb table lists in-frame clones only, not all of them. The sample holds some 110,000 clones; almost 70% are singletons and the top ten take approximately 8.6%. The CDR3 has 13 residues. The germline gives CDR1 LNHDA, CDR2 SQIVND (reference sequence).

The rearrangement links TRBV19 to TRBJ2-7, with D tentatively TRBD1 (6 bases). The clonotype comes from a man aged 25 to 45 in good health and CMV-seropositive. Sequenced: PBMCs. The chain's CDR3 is CASSMVQGYEQYF. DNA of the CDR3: TGTGCCAGCAGTATGGTACAGGGCTACGAGCAGTACTTC.